These 8 T cell receptor beta chains originate from one sample sequenced in a study of CD8 T cells in ankylosing spondylitis. TCRdb passed the 5' RACE reads through MiXCR, listing each CDR3 protein once. Of roughly 700,000 distinct CDR3 sequences in the sample, under 20% were seen once. Regarding the study as a whole: One TCR beta motif, made up of under ten highly homologous variants, appeared characteristic of ankylosing spondylitis blood.

Their antigens remain unidentified. Sample: blood, either unsorted or a sorted T cell fraction (not recorded which). These receptors came from a male donor with ankylosing spondylitis.

The chain is built from TRBV12-3 or TRBV12-4 and TRBJ2-1; TRBD2 might be the D (6 bases). Trimming shortened V by 0 bases and J by 7 bases, and 10 bases separated the two germline ends. The CDR3 is 14 amino acids. In nucleotides, the CDR3 is TGTGCCAGCAGTTTAGCGGGGGACTCGAATGAGCAGTTCTTC. Translating gives CASSLAGDSNEQFF.

V and J are TRBV4-1 and TRBJ2-7, with D perhaps TRBD1 or TRBD2 (5 bases each). This CDR3 is built from 17 residues. V gave up 1 base and J gave up 3 bases, with 19 bases separating them. Germline CDR1 is MGHRA and CDR2 is YSYEKL. In DNA, the CDR3 is TGCGCCAGCAGCCAAGGAGGGGTGGGGGAAAGGGACTACGAGCAGTACTTC. Translating it yields CASSQGGVGERDYEQYF.

This chain uses TRBV5-1 with TRBJ1-3; D is possibly TRBD1 (5 bases). The CDR3 consists of 15 residues. Deletions cut 4 bases from V and 2 bases from J, with 13 bases between. The germline gives CDR1 SGHRS, CDR2 YFSETQ. The CDR3 here is CASSLVGVPGNTIYF. CDR3 DNA sequence: TGCGCCAGCAGCCTGGTAGGGGTACCTGGAAACACCATATATTTT.

This clonotype was observed a few times. The V and J genes are TRBV5-1 and TRBJ2-7; a weak D match, TRBD1 (6 bases). V dropped 7 bases and J dropped 6 bases, with 14 bases sitting between them. This CDR3 has 12 amino acids. Germline CDR1 and CDR2: SGHRS and YFSETQ. CDR3 bases: TGCGCCAGCTCGGACAGCCACCTCGAGCAGTACTTC. As protein: CASSDSHLEQYF.

V gene TRBV28 combines with J gene TRBJ2-7; 9 bases are a match to TRBD2. The J segment lost 7 bases and the V segment lost 4 bases, leaving 14 bases of the junction unmatched. The V gene's germline CDR1 is MDHEN and CDR2 SYDVKM. The CDR3 has 16 amino acids. The CDR3 sequence: CASSSSWSGRPREQYF. CDR3 bases: TGTGCCAGCAGTTCCTCGTGGAGCGGGAGGCCTCGAGAGCAGTACTTC.

A few counts support this clonotype. The gene calls are TRBV5-1 and TRBJ1-2; TRBD1 aligns across 10 bases. The CDR3 has 14 residues. The trim removed 3 bases at V and 10 bases at J, leaving 9 bases unmatched. The germline gives CDR1 SGHRS, CDR2 YFSETQ. CDR3 sequence (DNA): TGCGCCAGCAGCTCCGGGACAGGGGAAAGTGACTACACCTTC. It codes for CASSSGTGESDYTF.

In this sample, this clonotype turned up a few times. The rearrangement links TRBV5-4 to TRBJ1-6; maybe TRBD1 (5 bases). The CDR3 is 17 amino acids. The germline gives CDR1 SGHNT, CDR2 YYREEE (reference sequence). V dropped 0 bases and J dropped 7 bases, with 17 bases sitting between them. In DNA form, the CDR3 reads TGTGCCAGCAGCTTGGTACGGGGGGGAGGCGCGAATTCACCCCTCCACTTT. It yields the protein CASSLVRGGGANSPLHF.

This sequence joins TRBV5-1 and TRBJ2-1; D is perhaps TRBD1 (6 bases). CDR3 length: 14 residues. V was pared by 1 base and J by 7 bases, with 12 bases between. Germline values: CDR1 SGHRS, CDR2 YFSETQ. Written as DNA, the CDR3 is TGCGCCAGCAGCTTGTCAGGGGCGTGGAATGAGCAGTTCTTC. This gives the protein CASSLSGAWNEQFF. The full variable domain, rest sourced from reference TRBV5-1 and TRBJ2-1, is KAGVTQTPRYLIKTRGQQVTLSCSPISGHRSVSWYQQTPGQGLQFLFEYFSETQRNKGNFPGRFSGRQFSNSRSEMNVSTLELGDSALYLCASSLSGAWNEQFFGPGTRLTVL.